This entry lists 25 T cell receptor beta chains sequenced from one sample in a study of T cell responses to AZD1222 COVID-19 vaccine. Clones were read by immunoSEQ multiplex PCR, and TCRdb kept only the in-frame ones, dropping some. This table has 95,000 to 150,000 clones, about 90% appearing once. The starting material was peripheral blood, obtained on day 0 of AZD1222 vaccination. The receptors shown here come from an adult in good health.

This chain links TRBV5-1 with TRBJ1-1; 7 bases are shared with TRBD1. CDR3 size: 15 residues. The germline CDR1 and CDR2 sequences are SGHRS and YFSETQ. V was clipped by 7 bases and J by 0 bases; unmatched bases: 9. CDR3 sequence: CASRKTGLMNTEAFF. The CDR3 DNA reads TGCGCCAGCCGTAAGACAGGGTTGATGAACACTGAAGCTTTCTTT.

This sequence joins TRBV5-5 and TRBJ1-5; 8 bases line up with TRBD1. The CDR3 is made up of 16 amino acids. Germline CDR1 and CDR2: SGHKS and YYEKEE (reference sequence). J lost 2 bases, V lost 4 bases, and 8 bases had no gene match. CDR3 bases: TGTGCCAGCAGCGACCTGACAGGGGCCGGCAATCAGCCCCAGCATTTT. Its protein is CASSDLTGAGNQPQHF.

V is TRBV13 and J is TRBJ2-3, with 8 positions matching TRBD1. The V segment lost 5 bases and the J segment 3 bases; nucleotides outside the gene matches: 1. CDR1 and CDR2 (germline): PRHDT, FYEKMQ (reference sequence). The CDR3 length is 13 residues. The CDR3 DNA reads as TGTGCCAGCAGCGGACAGGGTACAGATACGCAGTATTTT. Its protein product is CASSGQGTDTQYF.

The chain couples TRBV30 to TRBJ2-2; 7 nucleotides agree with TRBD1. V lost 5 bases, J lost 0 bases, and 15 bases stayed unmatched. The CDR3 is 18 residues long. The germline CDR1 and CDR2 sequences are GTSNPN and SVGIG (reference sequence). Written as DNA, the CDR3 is TGTGCCTGGGCTGGAGCCCGGGACAGCCCCGCGAACACCGGGGAGCTGTTTTTT. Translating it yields CAWAGARDSPANTGELFF.

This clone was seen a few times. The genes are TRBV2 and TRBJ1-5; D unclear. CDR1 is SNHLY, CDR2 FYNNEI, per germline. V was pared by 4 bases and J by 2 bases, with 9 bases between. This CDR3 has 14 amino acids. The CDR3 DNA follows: TGTGCCAGCAGTGTCCGAAGTGGCAATCAGCCCCAGCATTTT. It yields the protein CASSVRSGNQPQHF.

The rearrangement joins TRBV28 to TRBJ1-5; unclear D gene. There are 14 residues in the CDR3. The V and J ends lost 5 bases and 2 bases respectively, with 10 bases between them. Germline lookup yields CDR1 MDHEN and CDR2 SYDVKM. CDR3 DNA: TGTGCCAGCAGTGTTCAGGTCGGCAATCAGCCCCAGCATTTT. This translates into CASSVQVGNQPQHF. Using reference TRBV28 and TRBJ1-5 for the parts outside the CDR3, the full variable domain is DVKVTQSSRYLVKRTGEKVFLECVQDMDHENMFWYRQDPGLGLRLIYFSYDVKMKEKGDIPEGYSVSREKKERFSLILESASTNQTSMYLCASSVQVGNQPQHFGDGTRLSIL.

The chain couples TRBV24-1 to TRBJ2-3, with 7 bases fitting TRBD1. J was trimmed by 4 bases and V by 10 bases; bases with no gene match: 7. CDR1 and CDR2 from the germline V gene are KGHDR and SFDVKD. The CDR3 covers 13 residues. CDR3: CATGEGASDTQYF. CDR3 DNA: TGTGCCACGGGAGAGGGGGCGTCAGATACGCAGTATTTT.

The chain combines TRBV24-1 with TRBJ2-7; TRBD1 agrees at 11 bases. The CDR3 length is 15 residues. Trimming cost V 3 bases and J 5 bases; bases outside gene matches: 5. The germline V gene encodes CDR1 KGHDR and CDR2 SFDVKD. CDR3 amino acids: CATSDAGTGGHEQYF. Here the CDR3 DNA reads TGTGCCACCAGTGATGCCGGGACAGGGGGGCACGAGCAGTACTTC.

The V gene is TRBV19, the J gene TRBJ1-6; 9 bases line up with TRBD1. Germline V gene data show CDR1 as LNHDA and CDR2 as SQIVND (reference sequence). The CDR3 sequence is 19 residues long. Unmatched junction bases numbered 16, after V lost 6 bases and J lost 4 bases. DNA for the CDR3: TGTGCCAGTAGCCTCAGGGACAGGGATAGAGGGGAATATAATTCACCCCTCCACTTT. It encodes CASSLRDRDRGEYNSPLHF.

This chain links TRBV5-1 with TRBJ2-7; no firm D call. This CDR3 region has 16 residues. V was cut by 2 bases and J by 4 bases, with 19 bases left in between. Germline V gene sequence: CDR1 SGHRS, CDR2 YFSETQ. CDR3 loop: CASSFSPLERTYEQYF. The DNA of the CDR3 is TGCGCCAGCAGCTTCTCCCCTCTAGAGCGAACTTACGAGCAGTACTTC.

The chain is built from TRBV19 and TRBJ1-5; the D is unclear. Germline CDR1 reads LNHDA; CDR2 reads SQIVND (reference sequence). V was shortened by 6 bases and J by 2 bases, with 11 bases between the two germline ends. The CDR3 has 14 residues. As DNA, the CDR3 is TGTGCCAGTAGCCTACTCATCGGCAATCAGCCCCAGCATTTT. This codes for CASSLLIGNQPQHF. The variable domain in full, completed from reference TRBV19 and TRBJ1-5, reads DGGITQSPKYLFRKEGQNVTLSCEQNLNHDAMYWYRQDPGQGLRLIYYSQIVNDFQKGDIAEGYSVSREKKESFPLTVTSAQKNPTAFYLCASSLLIGNQPQHFGDGTRLSIL.

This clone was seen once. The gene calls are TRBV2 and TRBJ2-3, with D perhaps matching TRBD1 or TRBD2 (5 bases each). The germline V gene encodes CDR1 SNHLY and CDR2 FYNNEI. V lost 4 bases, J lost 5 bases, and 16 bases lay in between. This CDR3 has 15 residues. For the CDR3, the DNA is TGTGCCAGCAGTGTCCGTCGAAATGGGGGAGATACGCAGTATTTT. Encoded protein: CASSVRRNGGDTQYF.

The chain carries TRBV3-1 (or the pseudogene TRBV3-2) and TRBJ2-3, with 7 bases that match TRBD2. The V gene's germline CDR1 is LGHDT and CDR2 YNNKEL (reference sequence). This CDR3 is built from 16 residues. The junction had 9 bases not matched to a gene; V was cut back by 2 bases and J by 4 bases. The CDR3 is CASSQPGLAVSDTQYF. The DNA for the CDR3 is TGTGCCAGCAGCCAACCCGGTCTAGCGGTTTCAGATACGCAGTATTTT.

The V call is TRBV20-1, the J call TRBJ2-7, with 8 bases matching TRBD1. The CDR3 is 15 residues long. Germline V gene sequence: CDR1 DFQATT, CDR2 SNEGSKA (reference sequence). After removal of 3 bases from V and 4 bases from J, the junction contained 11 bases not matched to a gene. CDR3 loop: CSASGTGFRSYEQYF. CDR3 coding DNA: TGCAGTGCTAGTGGGACAGGTTTCCGCAGTTACGAGCAGTACTTC.

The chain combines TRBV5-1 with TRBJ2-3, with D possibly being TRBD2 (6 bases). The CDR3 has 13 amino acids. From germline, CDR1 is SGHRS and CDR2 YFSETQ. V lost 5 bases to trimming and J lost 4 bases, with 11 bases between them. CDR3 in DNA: TGCGCCAGCAGGGAGGGGACTGCAGATACGCAGTATTTT. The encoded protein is CASREGTADTQYF.

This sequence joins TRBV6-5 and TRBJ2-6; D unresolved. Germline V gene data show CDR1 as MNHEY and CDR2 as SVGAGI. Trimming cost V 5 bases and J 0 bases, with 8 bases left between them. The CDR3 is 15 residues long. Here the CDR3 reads CASSPRTSGANVLTF. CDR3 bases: TGTGCCAGCAGTCCGCGCACCTCTGGGGCCAACGTCCTGACTTTC.

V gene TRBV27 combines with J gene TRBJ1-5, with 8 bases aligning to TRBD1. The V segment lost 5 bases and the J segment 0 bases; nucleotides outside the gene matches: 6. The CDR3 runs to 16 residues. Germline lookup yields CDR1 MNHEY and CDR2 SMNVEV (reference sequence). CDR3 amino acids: CASSRRGPYSNQPQHF. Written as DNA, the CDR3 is TGTGCCAGCAGTCGCAGGGGGCCCTATAGCAATCAGCCCCAGCATTTT.

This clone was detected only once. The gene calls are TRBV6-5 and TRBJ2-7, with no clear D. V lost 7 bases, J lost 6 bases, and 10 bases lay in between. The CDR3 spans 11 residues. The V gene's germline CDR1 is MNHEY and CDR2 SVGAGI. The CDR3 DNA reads TGTGCCAGCACATTTTTTCGCGAGCAGTACTTC. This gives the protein CASTFFREQYF.

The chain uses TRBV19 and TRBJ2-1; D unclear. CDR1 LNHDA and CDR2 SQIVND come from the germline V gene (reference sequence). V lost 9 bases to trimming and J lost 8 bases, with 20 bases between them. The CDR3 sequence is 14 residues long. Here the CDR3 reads CARPPGPPGDEQFF. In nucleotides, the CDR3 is TGTGCCAGACCCCCGGGCCCCCCTGGGGATGAGCAGTTCTTC.

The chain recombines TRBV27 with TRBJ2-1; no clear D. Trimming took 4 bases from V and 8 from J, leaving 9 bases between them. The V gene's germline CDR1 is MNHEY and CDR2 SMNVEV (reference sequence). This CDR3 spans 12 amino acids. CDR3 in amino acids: CASSSLGDEQFF. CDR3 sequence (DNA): TGTGCCAGCAGTTCGCTCGGAGATGAGCAGTTCTTC.

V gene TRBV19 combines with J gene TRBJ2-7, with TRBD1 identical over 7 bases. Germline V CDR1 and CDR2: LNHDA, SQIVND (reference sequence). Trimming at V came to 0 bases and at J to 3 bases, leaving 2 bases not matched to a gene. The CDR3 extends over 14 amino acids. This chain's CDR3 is CASSIDRGIYEQYF. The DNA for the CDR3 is TGTGCCAGTAGTATAGACAGGGGGATCTACGAGCAGTACTTC.

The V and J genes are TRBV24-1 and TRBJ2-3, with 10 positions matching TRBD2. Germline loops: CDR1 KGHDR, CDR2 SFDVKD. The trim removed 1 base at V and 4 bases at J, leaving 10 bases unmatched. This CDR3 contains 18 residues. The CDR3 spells CATSDFWSSGGAADTQYF. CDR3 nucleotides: TGTGCCACCAGTGATTTTTGGTCGAGCGGGGGGGCGGCAGATACGCAGTATTTT.

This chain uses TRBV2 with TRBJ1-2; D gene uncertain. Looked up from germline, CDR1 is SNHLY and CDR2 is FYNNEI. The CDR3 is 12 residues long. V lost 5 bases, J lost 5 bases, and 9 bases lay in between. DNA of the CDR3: TGTGCCAGCAGTAGATTAGAGTATGGCTACACCTTC. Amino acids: CASSRLEYGYTF.

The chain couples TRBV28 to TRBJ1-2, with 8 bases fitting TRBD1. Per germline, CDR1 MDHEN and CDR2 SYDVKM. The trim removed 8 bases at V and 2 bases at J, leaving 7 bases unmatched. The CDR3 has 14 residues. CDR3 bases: TGTGCCAGCGGAACAGGGGGGCAAAACTATGGCTACACCTTC. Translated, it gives CASGTGGQNYGYTF.

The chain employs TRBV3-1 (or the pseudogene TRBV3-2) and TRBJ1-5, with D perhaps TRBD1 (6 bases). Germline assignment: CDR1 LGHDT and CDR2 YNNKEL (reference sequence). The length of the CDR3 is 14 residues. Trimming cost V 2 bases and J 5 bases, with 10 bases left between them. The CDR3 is CASSQMPGDQPQHF. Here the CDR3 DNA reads TGTGCCAGCAGCCAAATGCCAGGGGATCAGCCCCAGCATTTT.